The 21 T cell receptor beta chains presented below share a single source sample, sequenced in a study of blood T cell repertoires in COVID-19. The table came from immunoSEQ multiplex PCR; TCRdb's copy has only in-frame clones and leaves some out. This sample has over 55,000 clones, with approximately 90% found just once. The specimen sequenced was peripheral blood. The source of these receptors is a human donor in a cohort sampled during active COVID-19.

The chain carries TRBV7-8 and TRBJ1-6; the D gene is possibly TRBD1 (6 bases). Looked up from germline, CDR1 is SGHVS and CDR2 is FQNEAQ. V dropped 1 base and J dropped 13 bases, with 14 bases sitting between them. The CDR3 sequence is 14 residues long. The CDR3 loop is CASSLGTGSFPLHF. The CDR3 nucleotides read TGTGCCAGCAGCTTAGGAACAGGGTCCTTCCCCCTCCACTTT.

The chain recombines TRBV7-6 with TRBJ2-5, with D possibly matching TRBD2 (6 bases). Trimming cost V 5 bases and J 5 bases, with 18 bases left between them. The CDR3 is made up of 15 amino acids. The germline V gene has CDR1 SGHVS and CDR2 FNYEAQ. The CDR3 reads CASSVQSYGGETQYF. CDR3 nucleotide sequence: TGTGCCAGCAGCGTCCAGAGTTACGGGGGTGAGACCCAGTACTTC.

The V and J genes are TRBV5-4 and TRBJ2-7; 11 bases align to TRBD1. The length of the CDR3 is 13 residues. Germline CDR1 reads SGHNT; CDR2 reads YYREEE (reference sequence). V lost 3 bases, J lost 6 bases, and 2 bases stayed unmatched. The DNA for the CDR3 is TGTGCCAGCAGCTACGGGACAGGGGGCGAGCAGTACTTC. As protein: CASSYGTGGEQYF.

V is TRBV5-1 and J is TRBJ2-7, with unresolved D. V gave up 4 bases and J gave up 3 bases, with 11 bases separating them. The germline gives CDR1 SGHRS, CDR2 YFSETQ. CDR3 length: 13 residues. CDR3 region: CASSHDLIYEQYF. In nucleotides, the CDR3 is TGCGCCAGCAGCCACGACTTAATCTACGAGCAGTACTTC.

This clone has only one observation. The V and J genes are TRBV5-1 and TRBJ1-2; D unclear. The CDR3 consists of 17 residues. The germline V gene has CDR1 SGHRS and CDR2 YFSETQ. Trimming removed 0 bases at V and 4 bases at J, with 19 bases between. Here the CDR3 DNA reads TGCGCCAGCAGCTTGGGACTACGTGAGGGTAGCCTCTATGGCTACACCTTC. Its translation is CASSLGLREGSLYGYTF. Based on the CDR3 plus reference TRBV5-1 and TRBJ1-2, the full variable domain is KAGVTQTPRYLIKTRGQQVTLSCSPISGHRSVSWYQQTPGQGLQFLFEYFSETQRNKGNFPGRFSGRQFSNSRSEMNVSTLELGDSALYLCASSLGLREGSLYGYTFGSGTRLTVV.

This chain links TRBV29-1 with TRBJ1-2; D is uncertain. Trimming took off 2 bases at V and 0 bases at J, with 16 bases between the two ends. This CDR3 has 16 residues. Germline V lookup: CDR1 SQVTM, CDR2 ANQGSEA. CDR3 region: CSVESRDYLTNYGYTF. The CDR3 nucleotides read TGCAGCGTTGAAAGCCGGGATTACCTCACTAACTATGGCTACACCTTC.

This clone was seen a single time. The chain links TRBV11-2 to TRBJ2-1; maybe TRBD1 (6 bases). Looked up from germline, CDR1 is SGHAT and CDR2 is FQNNGV. The CDR3 runs 15 residues. V lost 5 bases and J lost 5, with 16 bases in between. CDR3: CASSGIRDTDNEQFF. The CDR3 nucleotides are TGTGCCAGCAGCGGAATCCGGGACACCGACAATGAGCAGTTCTTC.

The chain joins TRBV27 to TRBJ1-1; D may be TRBD1 (6 bases). The CDR3 consists of 14 residues. Trimming cost V 5 bases and J 4 bases, with 14 bases left between them. The germline gives CDR1 MNHEY, CDR2 SMNVEV (reference sequence). CDR3 in DNA: TGTGCCAGCAGTGATTCCCAGACAGGCACTGAAGCTTTCTTT. It is translated as CASSDSQTGTEAFF.

The V call is TRBV30, the J call TRBJ1-1, with D uncertain. With 6 bases removed from V and 6 bases from J, the gap between germline ends came to 20 bases. This CDR3 is 14 amino acids long. CDR1 is GTSNPN and CDR2 is SVGIG in the germline V gene (reference sequence). CDR3 nucleotide sequence: TGTGCCTGTACATTTCGCCGTCACCCACCTGAAGCTTTCTTT. It codes for CACTFRRHPPEAFF.

V is TRBV7-6 and J is TRBJ2-3; 9 bases fit TRBD2. Germline V gene data show CDR1 as SGHVS and CDR2 as FNYEAQ. The CDR3 is 16 amino acids. V was pared by 2 bases and J by 5 bases, with 8 bases of the junction left unmatched. The CDR3 reads CASSLLSGGSGDTQYF. For the CDR3, the DNA is TGTGCCAGCAGCTTATTGAGCGGGGGGTCGGGAGATACGCAGTATTTT.

V and J are TRBV27 and TRBJ1-1; D gene unclear. The CDR3 is made up of 13 amino acids. Germline V CDR1 and CDR2: MNHEY, SMNVEV (reference sequence). The germline V and J ends were trimmed by 1 base and 5 bases, with 8 bases remaining between them. This CDR3 is CASSLFGGTEAFF. In DNA, the CDR3 is TGTGCCAGCAGTTTATTTGGCGGGACTGAAGCTTTCTTT.

The V call is TRBV11-2, the J call TRBJ1-4; D might be TRBD1 (5 bases). This CDR3 region has 16 residues. V was shortened by 2 bases and J by 7 bases, with 17 bases between the two germline ends. Germline V gene lookup returns CDR1 SGHAT and CDR2 FQNNGV. This chain's CDR3 is CASSLSRGRVGEKLFF. The CDR3 DNA follows: TGTGCCAGCAGCTTAAGTCGTGGCAGGGTCGGTGAAAAACTGTTTTTT.

The chain links TRBV7-2 to TRBJ1-1; no clear D. The CDR3 is made up of 17 amino acids. The germline V gene has CDR1 SGHTA and CDR2 FQGNSA. Trimming took 2 bases from V and 4 from J, leaving 20 bases between them. CDR3 nucleotides: TGTGCCAGCAGCTTACTATTTCATGTGACTAGAGGCACTGAAGCTTTCTTT. It translates to CASSLLFHVTRGTEAFF.

The V and J genes are TRBV10-3 and TRBJ2-2; 9 bases align to TRBD1. Trimming removed 8 bases from V and 5 bases from J; junction bases left unmatched: 6. Germline CDR1 ENHRY, CDR2 SYGVKD. The CDR3 has 14 amino acids. The DNA of the CDR3 is TGTGCCATCCGGGACAGGGTGGGAACCGGGGAGCTGTTTTTT. Protein: CAIRDRVGTGELFF.

J is TRBJ1-1 and V is TRBV5-1; TRBD1 matches at 7 bases. This CDR3 is built from 15 residues. The germline CDR1 and CDR2 sequences are SGHRS and YFSETQ. Trimming took 4 bases from V and 1 from J; bases not matched to a gene: 7. The CDR3 nucleotides read TGCGCCAGCAGCACCCAAACAGGGGCGAACACTGAAGCTTTCTTT. Residues: CASSTQTGANTEAFF.

This rearrangement joins TRBV6-6 to TRBJ1-1; 8 bases are a match to TRBD1. Trimming removed 11 bases from V and 1 base from J; junction bases left unmatched: 6. The CDR3 is made up of 13 amino acids. Germline V gene lookup returns CDR1 MNHNY and CDR2 SVGAGI (reference sequence). This CDR3 reads CAVGTGGNTEAFF. The DNA for the CDR3 is TGTGCCGTGGGGACAGGTGGGAACACTGAAGCTTTCTTT.

This sequence joins TRBV5-6 and TRBJ2-7; TRBD1 matches 7 bases. Germline-derived CDR1 and CDR2 are SGHDT and YYEEEE. V lost 4 bases and J lost 5; bases outside the gene matches: 9. This CDR3 has 14 residues. This CDR3 reads CASSEATGNHEQYF. The CDR3 coding sequence is TGTGCCAGCAGCGAGGCGACAGGGAACCACGAGCAGTACTTC. Full variable domain (outside the CDR3, taken from reference TRBV5-6 and TRBJ2-7): DAGVTQSPTHLIKTRGQQVTLRCSPKSGHDTVSWYQQALGQGPQFIFQYYEEEERQRGNFPDRFSGHQFPNYSSELNVNALLLGDSALYLCASSEATGNHEQYFGPGTRLTVT.

The chain couples TRBV3-1 (or the pseudogene TRBV3-2) to TRBJ1-1; possibly TRBD1 for D (6 bases). The CDR3 runs 13 residues. Germline V gene sequence: CDR1 LGHDT, CDR2 YNNKEL (reference sequence). V was clipped by 3 bases and J by 4 bases, with 9 bases between them. Written as DNA, the CDR3 is TGTGCCAGCAGCCAGGAAGGGGGCACTGAAGCTTTCTTT. It is translated as CASSQEGGTEAFF.

The chain links TRBV7-9 to TRBJ1-4; D ambiguous. The CDR3 has 15 amino acids. V was trimmed by 7 bases and J by 2 bases, leaving 14 bases between them. Germline loops: CDR1 SEHNR, CDR2 FQNEAQ (reference sequence). The CDR3 DNA reads TGTGCCAGCACCCTACTCGGGGAGACTAATGAAAAACTGTTTTTT. This sequence encodes CASTLLGETNEKLFF. The variable domain in full, completed from reference TRBV7-9 and TRBJ1-4, reads DTGVSQNPRHKITKRGQNVTFRCDPISEHNRLYWYRQTLGQGPEFLTYFQNEAQLEKSRLLSDRFSAERPKGSFSTLEIQRTEQGDSAMYLCASTLLGETNEKLFFGSGTQLSVL.

The chain carries TRBV3-1 (or the pseudogene TRBV3-2) and TRBJ2-7, with 9 bases identical to TRBD1. The J segment lost 5 bases and the V segment lost 2 bases, leaving 10 bases of the junction unmatched. The CDR3 is made up of 16 amino acids. CDR1 is LGHDT, CDR2 YNNKEL, per germline (reference sequence). CDR3 in DNA: TGTGCCAGCAGCCAACCTCCGGGACAGGGAGCCGACGAGCAGTACTTC. It encodes CASSQPPGQGADEQYF.

V usage is TRBV29-1 and J usage is TRBJ2-7, with 9 nucleotides matching TRBD1. Germline V gene lookup returns CDR1 SQVTM and CDR2 ANQGSEA. CDR3 length equals 14 residues. With V trimmed by 3 bases and J by 4 bases, 7 bases remained unmatched. CDR3 residues: CSVDGQGSGYEQYF. The CDR3 coding sequence is TGCAGCGTTGATGGACAGGGGAGTGGATACGAGCAGTACTTC.